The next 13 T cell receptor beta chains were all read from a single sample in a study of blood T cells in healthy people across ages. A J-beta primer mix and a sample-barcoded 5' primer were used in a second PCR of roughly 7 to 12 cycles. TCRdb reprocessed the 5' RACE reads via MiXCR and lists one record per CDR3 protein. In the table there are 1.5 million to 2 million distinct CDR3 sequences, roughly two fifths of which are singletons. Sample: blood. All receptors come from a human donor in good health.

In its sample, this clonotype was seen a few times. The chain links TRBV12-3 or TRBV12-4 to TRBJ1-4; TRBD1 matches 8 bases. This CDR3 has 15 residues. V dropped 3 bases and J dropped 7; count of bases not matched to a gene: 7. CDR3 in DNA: TGTGCCAGCAGTTTCTCGGACAGGGTTGGTGAAAAACTGTTTTTT. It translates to CASSFSDRVGEKLFF.

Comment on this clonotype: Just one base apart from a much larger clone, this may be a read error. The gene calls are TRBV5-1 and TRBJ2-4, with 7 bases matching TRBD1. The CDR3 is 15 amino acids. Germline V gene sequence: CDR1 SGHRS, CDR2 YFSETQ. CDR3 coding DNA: TGCACCAGCAGCTTAGACAGGGCAGCCAAAAACATTCAGTACTTC. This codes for CTSSLDRAAKNIQYF.

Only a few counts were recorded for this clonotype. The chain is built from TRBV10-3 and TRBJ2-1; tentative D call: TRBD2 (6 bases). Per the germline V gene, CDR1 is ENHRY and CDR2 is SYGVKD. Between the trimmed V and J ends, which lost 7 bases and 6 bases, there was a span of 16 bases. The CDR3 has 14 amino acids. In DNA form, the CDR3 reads TGTGCCATCATGGTGGCGGGACCTCCCAATGAGCAGTTCTTC. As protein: CAIMVAGPPNEQFF.

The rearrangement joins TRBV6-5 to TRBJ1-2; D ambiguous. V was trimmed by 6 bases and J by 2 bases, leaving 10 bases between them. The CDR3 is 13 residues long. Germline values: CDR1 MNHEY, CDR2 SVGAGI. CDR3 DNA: TGTGCCAGCAGAGAGTTCCAAAACTATGGCTACACCTTC. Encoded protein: CASREFQNYGYTF.

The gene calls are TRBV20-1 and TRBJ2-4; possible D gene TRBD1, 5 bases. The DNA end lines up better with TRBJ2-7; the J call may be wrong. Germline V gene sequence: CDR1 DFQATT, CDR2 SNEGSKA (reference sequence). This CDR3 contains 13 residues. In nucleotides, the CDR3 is TGCAGTGCTAGAGATGGGGCGGAAGCCGAGCAGTACTTC. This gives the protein CSARDGAEAEQYF.

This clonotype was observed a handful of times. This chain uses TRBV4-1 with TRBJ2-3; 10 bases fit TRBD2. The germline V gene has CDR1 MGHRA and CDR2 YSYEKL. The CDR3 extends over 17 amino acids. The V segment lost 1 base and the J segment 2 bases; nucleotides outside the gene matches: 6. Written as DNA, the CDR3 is TGCGCCAGCAGCCAAGGGGCTAGCGGGGGCCCCACAGATACGCAGTATTTT. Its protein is CASSQGASGGPTDTQYF.

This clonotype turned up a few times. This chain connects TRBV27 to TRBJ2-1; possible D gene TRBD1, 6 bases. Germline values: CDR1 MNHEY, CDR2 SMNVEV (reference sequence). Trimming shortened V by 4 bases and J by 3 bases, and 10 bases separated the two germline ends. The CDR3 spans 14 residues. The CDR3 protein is CASSSGQNYNEQFF. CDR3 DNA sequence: TGTGCCAGCAGTTCGGGACAAAACTACAATGAGCAGTTCTTC.

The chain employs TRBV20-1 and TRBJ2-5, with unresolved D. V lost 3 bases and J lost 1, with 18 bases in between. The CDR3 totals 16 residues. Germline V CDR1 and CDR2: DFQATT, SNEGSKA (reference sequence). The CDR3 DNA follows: TGCAGTGCTAGGCGCGGTTACACACCGGGCCAAGAGACCCAGTACTTC. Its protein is CSARRGYTPGQETQYF.

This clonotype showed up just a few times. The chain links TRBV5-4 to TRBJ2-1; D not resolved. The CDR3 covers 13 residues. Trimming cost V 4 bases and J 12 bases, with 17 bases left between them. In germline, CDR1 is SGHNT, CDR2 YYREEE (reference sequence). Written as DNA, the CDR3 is TGTGCCAGCAGCGCCCCGCCCCCGGCTCCGCAGTTCTTC. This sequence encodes CASSAPPPAPQFF. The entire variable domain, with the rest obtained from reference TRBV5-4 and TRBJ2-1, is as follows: ETGVTQSPTHLIKTRGQQVTLRCSSQSGHNTVSWYQQALGQGPQFIFQYYREEENGRGNFPPRFSGLQFPNYSSELNVNALELDDSALYLCASSAPPPAPQFFGPGTRLTVL.

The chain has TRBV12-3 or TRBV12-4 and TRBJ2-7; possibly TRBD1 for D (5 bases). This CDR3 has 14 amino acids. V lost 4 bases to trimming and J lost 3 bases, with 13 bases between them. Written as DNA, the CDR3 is TGTGCCAGCAGTTGCGTAGGGGTTGGCTACGAGCAGTACTTC. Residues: CASSCVGVGYEQYF.

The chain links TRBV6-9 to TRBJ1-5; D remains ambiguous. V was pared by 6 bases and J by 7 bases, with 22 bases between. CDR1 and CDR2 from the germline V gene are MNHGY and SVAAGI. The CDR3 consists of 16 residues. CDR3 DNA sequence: TGTGCCAGCAGCCGCTCGCGATCAAGGGCGTACCAGCCCCAGCATTTT. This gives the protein CASSRSRSRAYQPQHF.

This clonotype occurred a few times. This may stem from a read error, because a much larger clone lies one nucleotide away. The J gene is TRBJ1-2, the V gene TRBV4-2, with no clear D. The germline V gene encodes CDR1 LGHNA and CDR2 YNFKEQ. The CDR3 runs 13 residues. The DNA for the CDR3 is TGTACCAGCAGCCAAGATCAGGTTGGGGGCTACACCTTC. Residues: CTSSQDQVGGYTF.

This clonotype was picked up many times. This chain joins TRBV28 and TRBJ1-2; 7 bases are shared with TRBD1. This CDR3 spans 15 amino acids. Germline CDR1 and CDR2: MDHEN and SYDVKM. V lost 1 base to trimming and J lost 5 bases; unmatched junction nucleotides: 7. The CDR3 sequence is CASSLSGRGQYGYTF. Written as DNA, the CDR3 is TGTGCCAGCAGTTTATCAGGAAGGGGACAGTATGGCTACACCTTC.